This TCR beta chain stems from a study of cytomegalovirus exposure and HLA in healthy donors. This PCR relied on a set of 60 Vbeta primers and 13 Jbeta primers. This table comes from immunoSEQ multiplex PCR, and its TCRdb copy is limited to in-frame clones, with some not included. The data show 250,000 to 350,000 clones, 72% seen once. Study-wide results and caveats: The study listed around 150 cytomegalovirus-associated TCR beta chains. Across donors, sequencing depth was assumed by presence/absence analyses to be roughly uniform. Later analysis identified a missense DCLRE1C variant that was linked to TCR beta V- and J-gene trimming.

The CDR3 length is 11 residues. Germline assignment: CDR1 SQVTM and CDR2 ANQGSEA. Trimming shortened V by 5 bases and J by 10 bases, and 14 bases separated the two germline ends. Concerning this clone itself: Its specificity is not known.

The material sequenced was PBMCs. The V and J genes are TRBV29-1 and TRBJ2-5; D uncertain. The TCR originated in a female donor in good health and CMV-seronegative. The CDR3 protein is CSVQRGTDQYF. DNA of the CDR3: TGCAGCGTTCAGAGAGGAACGGACCAGTACTTC.